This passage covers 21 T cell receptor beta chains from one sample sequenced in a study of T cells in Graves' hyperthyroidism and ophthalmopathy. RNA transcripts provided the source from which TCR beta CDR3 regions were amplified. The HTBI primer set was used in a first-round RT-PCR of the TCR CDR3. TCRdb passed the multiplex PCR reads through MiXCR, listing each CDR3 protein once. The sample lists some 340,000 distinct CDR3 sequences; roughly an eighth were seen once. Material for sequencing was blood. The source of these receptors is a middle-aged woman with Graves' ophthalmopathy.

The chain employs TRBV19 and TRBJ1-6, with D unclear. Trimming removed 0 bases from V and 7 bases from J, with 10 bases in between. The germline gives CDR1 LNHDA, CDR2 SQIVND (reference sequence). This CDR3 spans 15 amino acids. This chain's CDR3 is CASSIDSSLNSPLHF. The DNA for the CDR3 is TGTGCCAGTAGTATAGATTCCAGCCTAAATTCACCCCTCCACTTT.

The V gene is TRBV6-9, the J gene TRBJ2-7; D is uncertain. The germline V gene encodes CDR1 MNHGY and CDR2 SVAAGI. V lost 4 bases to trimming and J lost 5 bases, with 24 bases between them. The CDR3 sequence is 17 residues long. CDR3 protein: CASSSLLADGLSHEQYF. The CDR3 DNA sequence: TGTGCCAGCAGTTCCCTCCTTGCGGACGGTTTATCCCACGAGCAGTACTTC.

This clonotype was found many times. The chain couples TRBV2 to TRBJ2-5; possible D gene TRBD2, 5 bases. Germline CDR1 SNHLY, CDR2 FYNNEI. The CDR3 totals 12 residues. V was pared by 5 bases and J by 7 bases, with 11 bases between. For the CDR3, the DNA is TGTGCCAGCAGTCAACTAGAGACGACCCAGTACTTC. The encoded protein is CASSQLETTQYF.

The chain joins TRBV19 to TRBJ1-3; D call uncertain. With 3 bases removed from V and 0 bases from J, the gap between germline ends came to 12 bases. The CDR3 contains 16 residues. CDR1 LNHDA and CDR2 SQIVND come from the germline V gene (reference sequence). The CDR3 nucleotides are TGTGCCAGTAGTATGGGCAGCTTTCTCTCTGGAAACACCATATATTTT. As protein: CASSMGSFLSGNTIYF.

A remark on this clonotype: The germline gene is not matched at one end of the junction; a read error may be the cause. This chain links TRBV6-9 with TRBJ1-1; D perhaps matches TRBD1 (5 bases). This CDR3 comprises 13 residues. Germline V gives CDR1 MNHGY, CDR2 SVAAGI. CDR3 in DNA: TGTGCCAGCGGTTACGGGGGGGGCACTGAAGCTTTCTTT. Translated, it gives CASGYGGGTEAFF.

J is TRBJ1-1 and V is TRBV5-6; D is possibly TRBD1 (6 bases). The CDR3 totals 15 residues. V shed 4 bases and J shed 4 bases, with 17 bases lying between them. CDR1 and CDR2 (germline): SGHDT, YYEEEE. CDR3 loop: CASSPALRGTTEAFF. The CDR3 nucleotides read TGTGCCAGCAGCCCCGCGCTCAGGGGTACCACTGAAGCTTTCTTT.

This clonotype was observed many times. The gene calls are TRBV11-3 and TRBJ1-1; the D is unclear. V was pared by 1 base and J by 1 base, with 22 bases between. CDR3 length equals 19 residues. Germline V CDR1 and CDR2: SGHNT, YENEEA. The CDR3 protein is CASSLAKLVVAAGNTEAFF. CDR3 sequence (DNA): TGTGCCAGCAGCTTAGCAAAACTTGTTGTGGCGGCGGGGAACACTGAAGCTTTCTTT.

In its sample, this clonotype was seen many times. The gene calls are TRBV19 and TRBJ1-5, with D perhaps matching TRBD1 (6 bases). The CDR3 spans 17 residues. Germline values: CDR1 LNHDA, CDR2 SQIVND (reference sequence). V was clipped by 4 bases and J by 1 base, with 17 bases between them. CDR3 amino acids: CASSTVGGGVSNQPQHF. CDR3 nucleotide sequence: TGTGCCAGTAGTACGGTGGGAGGGGGTGTAAGCAATCAGCCCCAGCATTTT.

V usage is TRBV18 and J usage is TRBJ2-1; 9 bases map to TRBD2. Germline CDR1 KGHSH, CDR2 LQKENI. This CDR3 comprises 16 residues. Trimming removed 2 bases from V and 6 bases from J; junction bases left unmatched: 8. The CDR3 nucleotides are TGTGCCAGCTCACCAGGGAGTAGCGGGAGTTTCAATGAGCAGTTCTTC. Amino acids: CASSPGSSGSFNEQFF.

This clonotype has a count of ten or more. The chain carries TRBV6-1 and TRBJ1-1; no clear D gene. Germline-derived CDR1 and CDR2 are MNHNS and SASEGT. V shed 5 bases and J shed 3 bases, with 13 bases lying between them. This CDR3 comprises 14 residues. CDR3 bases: TGTGCCAGCAGTCCATCTAGGAGGCACACTGAAGCTTTCTTT. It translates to CASSPSRRHTEAFF.

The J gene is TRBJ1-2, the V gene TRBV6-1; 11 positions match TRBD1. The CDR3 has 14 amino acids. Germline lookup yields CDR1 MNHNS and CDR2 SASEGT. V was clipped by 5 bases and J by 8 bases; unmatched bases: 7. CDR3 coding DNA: TGTGCCAGCAGTCCCCGGGACAGGGGGATCGGCTACACCTTC. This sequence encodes CASSPRDRGIGYTF.

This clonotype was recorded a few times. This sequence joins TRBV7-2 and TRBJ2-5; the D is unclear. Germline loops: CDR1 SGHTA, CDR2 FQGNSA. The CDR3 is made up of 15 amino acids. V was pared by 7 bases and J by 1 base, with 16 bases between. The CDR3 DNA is TGTGCCAGCAACCCCGGTGCAGGAATCCAAGAGACCCAGTACTTC. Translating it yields CASNPGAGIQETQYF.

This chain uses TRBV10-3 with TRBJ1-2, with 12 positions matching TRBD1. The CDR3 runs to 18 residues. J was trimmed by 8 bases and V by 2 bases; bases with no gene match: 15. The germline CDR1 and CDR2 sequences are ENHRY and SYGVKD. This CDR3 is CAISEDGGTGGLSGGYTF. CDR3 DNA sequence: TGTGCCATCAGTGAGGACGGGGGGACAGGGGGCTTGTCGGGAGGCTACACCTTC.

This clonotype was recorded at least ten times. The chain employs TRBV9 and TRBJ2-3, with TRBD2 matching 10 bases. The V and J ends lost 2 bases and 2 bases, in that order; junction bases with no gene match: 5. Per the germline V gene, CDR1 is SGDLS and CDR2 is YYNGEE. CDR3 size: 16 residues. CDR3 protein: CASSVVAGGYTDTQYF. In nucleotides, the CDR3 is TGTGCCAGCAGCGTGGTAGCGGGAGGTTACACAGATACGCAGTATTTT.

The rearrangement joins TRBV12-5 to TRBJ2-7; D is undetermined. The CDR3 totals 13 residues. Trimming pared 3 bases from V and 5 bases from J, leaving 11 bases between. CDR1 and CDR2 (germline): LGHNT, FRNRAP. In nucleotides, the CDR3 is TGTGCTAGTGGTTTAGGCAGAGTCGACGAGCAGTACTTC. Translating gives CASGLGRVDEQYF.

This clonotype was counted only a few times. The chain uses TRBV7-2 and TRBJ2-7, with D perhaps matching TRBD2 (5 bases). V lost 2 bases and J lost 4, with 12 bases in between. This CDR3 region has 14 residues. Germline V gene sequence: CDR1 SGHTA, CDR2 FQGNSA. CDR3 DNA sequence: TGTGCCAGCAGCTTATCGTATGGACTGTACGAGCAGTACTTC. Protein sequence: CASSLSYGLYEQYF.

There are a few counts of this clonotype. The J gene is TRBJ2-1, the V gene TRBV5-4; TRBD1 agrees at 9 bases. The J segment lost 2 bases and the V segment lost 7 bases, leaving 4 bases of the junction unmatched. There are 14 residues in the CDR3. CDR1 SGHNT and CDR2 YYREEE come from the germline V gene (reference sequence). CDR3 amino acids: CASHRTGAYNEQFF. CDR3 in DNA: TGTGCCAGCCATAGGACAGGGGCCTACAATGAGCAGTTCTTC.

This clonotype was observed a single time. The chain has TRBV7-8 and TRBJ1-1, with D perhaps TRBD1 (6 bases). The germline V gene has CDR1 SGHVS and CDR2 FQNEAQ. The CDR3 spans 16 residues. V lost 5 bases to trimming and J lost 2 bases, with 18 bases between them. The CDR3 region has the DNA TGTGCCAGCAGCCCAACGTTCGACAGGACTAACACTGAAGCTTTCTTT. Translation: CASSPTFDRTNTEAFF. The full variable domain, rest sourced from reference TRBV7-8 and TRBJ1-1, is GAGVSQSPRYKVAKRGQDVALRCDPISGHVSLFWYQQALGQGPEFLTYFQNEAQLDKSGLPSDRFFAERPEGSVSTLKIQRTQQEDSAVYLCASSPTFDRTNTEAFFGQGTRLTVV.

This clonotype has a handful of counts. CDR3 loop: CASGILDRAYEQYF. CDR3 coding DNA: TGTGCCAGCGGTATTTTAGACAGGGCCTACGAGCAGTACTTC. This rearrangement joins TRBV28 to TRBJ2-7; 7 bases match TRBD1. The CDR3 has 14 amino acids. Germline values: CDR1 MDHEN, CDR2 SYDVKM. J was trimmed by 2 bases and V by 8 bases; bases with no gene match: 9.

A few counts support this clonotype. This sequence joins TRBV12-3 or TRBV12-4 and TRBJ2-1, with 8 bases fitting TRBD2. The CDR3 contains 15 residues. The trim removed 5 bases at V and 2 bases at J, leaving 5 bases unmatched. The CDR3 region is CASSRSGRTYNEQFF. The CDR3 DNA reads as TGTGCCAGCAGTAGAAGCGGGAGAACCTACAATGAGCAGTTCTTC.

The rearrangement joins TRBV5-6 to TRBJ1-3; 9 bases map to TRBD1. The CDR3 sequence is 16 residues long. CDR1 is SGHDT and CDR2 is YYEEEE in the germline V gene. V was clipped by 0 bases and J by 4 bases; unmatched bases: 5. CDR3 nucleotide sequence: TGTGCCAGCAGCTTGGAAGGACAGGGGCCCGGAAACACCATATATTTT. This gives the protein CASSLEGQGPGNTIYF.